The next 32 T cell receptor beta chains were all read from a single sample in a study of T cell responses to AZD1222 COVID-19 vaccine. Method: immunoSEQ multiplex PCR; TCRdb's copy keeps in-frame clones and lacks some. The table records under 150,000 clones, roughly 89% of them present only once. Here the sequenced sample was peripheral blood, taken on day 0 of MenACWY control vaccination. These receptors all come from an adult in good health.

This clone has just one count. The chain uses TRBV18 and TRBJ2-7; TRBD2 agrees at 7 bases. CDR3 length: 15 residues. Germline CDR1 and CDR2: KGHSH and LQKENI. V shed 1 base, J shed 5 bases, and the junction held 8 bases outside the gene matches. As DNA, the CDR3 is TGTGCCAGCTCACCACAAGGCGGGAGTATCCACGAGCAGTACTTC. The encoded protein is CASSPQGGSIHEQYF.

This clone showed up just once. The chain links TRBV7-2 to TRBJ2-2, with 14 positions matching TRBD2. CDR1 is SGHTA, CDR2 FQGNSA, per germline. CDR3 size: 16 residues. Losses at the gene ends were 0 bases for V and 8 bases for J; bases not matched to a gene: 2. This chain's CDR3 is CASSLAGTSGRGELFF. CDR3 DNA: TGTGCCAGCAGCTTAGCCGGGACTAGCGGGAGAGGGGAGCTGTTTTTT.

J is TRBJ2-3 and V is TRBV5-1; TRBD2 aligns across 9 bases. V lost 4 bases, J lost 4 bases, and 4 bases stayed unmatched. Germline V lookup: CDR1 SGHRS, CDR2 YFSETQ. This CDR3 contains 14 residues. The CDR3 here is CASSGGLASDTQYF. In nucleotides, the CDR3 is TGCGCCAGCAGCGGGGGACTAGCCTCAGATACGCAGTATTTT.

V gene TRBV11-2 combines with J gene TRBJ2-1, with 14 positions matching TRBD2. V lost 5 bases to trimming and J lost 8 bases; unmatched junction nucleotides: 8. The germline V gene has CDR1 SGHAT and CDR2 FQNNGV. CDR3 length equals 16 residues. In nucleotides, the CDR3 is TGTGCCAGCAGCGCCAGACTAGCGGGAGGGCTAGATGAGCAGTTCTTC. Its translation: CASSARLAGGLDEQFF.

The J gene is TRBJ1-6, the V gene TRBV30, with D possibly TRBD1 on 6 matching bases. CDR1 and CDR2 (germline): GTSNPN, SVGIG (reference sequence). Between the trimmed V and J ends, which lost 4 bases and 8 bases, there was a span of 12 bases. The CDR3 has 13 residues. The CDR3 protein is CAWKPNRDSPLHF. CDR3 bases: TGTGCCTGGAAGCCTAACAGGGATTCACCCCTCCACTTT.

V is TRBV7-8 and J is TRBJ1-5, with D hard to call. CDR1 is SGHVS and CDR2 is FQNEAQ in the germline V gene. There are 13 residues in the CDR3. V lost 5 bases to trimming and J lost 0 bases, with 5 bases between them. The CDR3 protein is CASSPGSNQPQHF. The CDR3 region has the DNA TGTGCCAGCAGCCCAGGTAGCAATCAGCCCCAGCATTTT.

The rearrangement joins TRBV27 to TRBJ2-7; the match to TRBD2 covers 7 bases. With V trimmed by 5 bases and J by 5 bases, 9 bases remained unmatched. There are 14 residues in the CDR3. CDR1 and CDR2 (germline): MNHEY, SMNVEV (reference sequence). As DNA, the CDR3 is TGTGCCAGCAGTCCCTTAGACGGGAGGCACGAGCAGTACTTC. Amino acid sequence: CASSPLDGRHEQYF.

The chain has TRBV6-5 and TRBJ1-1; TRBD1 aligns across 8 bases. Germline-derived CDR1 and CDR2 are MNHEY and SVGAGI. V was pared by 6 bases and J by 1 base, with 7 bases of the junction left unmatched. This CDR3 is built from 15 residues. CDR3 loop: CASRPTGTGNTEAFF. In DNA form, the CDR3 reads TGTGCCAGCAGGCCAACCGGGACAGGGAACACTGAAGCTTTCTTT.

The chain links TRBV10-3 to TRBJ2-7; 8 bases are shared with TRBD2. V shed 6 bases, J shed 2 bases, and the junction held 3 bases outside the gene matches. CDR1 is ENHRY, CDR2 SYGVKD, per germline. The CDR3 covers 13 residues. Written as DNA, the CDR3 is TGTGCCATCAGGAGCGGGAGTGCCTACGAGCAGTACTTC. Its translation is CAIRSGSAYEQYF.

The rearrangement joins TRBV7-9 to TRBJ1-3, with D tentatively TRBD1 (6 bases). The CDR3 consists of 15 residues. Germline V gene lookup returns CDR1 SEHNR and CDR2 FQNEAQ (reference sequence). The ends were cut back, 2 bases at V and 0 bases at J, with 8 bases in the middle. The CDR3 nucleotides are TGTGCCAGCAGCTTACGGGGGGCCTCTGGAAACACCATATATTTT. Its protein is CASSLRGASGNTIYF.

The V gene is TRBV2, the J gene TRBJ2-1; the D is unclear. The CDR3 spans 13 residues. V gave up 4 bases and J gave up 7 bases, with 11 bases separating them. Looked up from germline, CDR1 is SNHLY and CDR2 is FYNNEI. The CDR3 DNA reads TGTGCCAGCAGTGCAGAAGGATCTAATGAGCAGTTCTTC. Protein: CASSAEGSNEQFF.

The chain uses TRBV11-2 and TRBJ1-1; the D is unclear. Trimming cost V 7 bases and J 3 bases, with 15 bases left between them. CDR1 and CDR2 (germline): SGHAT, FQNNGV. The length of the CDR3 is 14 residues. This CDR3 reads CASTKPVGDTEAFF. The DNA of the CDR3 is TGTGCCAGCACCAAACCAGTTGGGGACACTGAAGCTTTCTTT.

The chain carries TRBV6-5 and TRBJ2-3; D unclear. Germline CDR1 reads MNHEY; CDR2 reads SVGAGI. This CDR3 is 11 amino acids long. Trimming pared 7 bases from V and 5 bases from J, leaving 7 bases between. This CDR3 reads CASKDGDTQYF. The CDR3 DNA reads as TGTGCCAGCAAAGACGGAGATACGCAGTATTTT.

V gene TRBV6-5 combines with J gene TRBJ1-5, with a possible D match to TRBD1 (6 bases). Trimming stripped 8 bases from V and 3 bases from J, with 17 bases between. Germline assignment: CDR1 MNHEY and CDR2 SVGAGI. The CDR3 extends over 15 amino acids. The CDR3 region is CASGPGHKSNQPQHF. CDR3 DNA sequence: TGTGCCAGCGGCCCGGGACACAAATCCAATCAGCCCCAGCATTTT.

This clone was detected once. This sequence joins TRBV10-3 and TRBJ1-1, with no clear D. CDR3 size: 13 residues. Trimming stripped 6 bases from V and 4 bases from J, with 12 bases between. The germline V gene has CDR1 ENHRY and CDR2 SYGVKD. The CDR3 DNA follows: TGTGCCATCAGCCCTGGGGTTGGCACTGAAGCTTTCTTT. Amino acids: CAISPGVGTEAFF.

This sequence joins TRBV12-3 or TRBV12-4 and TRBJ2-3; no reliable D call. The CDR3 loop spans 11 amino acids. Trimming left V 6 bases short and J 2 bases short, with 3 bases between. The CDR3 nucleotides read TGTGCCAGCAGCTACACAGATACGCAGTATTTT. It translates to CASSYTDTQYF.

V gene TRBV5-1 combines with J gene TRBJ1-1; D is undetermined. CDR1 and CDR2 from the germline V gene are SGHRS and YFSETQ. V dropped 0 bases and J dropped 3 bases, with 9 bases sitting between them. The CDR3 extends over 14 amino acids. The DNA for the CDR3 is TGCGCCAGCAGCTTGGATAGGGAGTACACTGAAGCTTTCTTT. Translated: CASSLDREYTEAFF.

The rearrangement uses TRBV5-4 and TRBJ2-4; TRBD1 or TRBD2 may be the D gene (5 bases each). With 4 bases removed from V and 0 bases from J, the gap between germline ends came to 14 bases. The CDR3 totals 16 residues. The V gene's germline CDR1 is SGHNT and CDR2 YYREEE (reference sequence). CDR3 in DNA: TGTGCCAGCAGCCACGCCCGGGACCGAGCCAAAAACATTCAGTACTTC. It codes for CASSHARDRAKNIQYF.

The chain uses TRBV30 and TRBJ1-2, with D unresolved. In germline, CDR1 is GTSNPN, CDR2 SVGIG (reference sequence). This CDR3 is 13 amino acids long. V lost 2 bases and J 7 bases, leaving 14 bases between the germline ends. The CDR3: CAWSTRTTVGYTF. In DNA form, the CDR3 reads TGTGCCTGGAGTACACGGACTACCGTTGGCTACACCTTC.

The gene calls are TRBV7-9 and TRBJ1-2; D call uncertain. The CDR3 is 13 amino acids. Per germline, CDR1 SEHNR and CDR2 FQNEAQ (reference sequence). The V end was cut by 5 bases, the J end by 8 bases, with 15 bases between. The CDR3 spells CASSPSTQVGYTF. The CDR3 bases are TGTGCCAGCAGCCCTAGTACCCAAGTAGGCTACACCTTC.

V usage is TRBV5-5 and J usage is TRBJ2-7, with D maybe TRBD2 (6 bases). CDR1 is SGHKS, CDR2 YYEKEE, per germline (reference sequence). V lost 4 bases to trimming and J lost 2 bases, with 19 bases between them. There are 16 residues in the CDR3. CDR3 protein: CASSPSGGIPTYEQYF. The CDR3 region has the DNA TGTGCCAGCAGCCCTTCCGGGGGAATACCTACCTACGAGCAGTACTTC. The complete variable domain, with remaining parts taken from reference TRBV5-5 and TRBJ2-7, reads DAGVTQSPTHLIKTRGQQVTLRCSPISGHKSVSWYQQVLGQGPQFIFQYYEKEERGRGNFPDRFSARQFPNYSSELNVNALLLGDSALYLCASSPSGGIPTYEQYFGPGTRLTVT.

The CDR3 DNA sequence: TGTGCCAGCAGTCGACAGGGGTATAACACCGGGGAGCTGTTTTTT. It encodes CASSRQGYNTGELFF. V is TRBV6-5 and J is TRBJ2-2; 8 bases align to TRBD1. V gave up 5 bases and J gave up 2 bases; unmatched junction bases: 4. The CDR3 is 15 amino acids. The germline CDR1 and CDR2 sequences are MNHEY and SVGAGI.

The CDR3 protein is CASISTGLAYNEQFF. The CDR3 DNA sequence: TGTGCCAGCATTTCGACGGGACTAGCGTACAATGAGCAGTTCTTC. The chain couples TRBV6-6 to TRBJ2-1, with 10 bases fitting TRBD2. CDR1 is MNHNY and CDR2 is SVGAGI in the germline V gene (reference sequence). The V gene end was trimmed by 7 bases and the J gene end by 4 bases; junction bases not matched to a gene: 7. There are 15 residues in the CDR3.

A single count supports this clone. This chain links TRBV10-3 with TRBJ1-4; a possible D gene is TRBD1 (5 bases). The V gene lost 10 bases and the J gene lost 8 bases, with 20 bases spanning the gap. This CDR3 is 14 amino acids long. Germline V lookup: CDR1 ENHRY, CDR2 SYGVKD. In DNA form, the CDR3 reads TGTGCCACAGGGCGGGAAGGGGCTGGAGAAAAACTGTTTTTT. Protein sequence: CATGREGAGEKLFF.

CDR3 bases: TGTGCCAGCAGCGCCCAACAGGGGAACAGTGAAAAACTGTTTTTT. Residues: CASSAQQGNSEKLFF. The chain joins TRBV9 to TRBJ1-4, with 7 bases lining up with TRBD1. The CDR3 runs to 15 residues. With 3 bases clipped from V and 7 bases from J, the junction kept 9 bases outside the gene matches. Germline CDR1 and CDR2: SGDLS and YYNGEE.

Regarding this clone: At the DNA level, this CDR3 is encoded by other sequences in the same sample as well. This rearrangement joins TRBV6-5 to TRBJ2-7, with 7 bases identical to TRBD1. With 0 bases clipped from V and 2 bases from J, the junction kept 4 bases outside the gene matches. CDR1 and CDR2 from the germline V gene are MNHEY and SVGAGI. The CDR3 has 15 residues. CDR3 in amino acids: CASSYSRQGAYEQYF. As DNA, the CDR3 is TGTGCCAGCAGTTACTCTAGACAGGGTGCCTACGAGCAGTACTTC.

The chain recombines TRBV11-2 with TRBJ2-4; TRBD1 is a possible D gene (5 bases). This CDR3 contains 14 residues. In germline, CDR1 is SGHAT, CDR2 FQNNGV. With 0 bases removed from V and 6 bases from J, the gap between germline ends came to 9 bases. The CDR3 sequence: CASSLDGAVNIQYF. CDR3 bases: TGTGCCAGCAGCTTAGATGGGGCTGTAAACATTCAGTACTTC.

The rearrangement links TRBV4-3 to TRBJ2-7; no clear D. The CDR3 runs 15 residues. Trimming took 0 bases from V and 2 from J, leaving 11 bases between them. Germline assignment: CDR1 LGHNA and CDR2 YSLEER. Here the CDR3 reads CASSQDIEATYEQYF. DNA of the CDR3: TGCGCCAGCAGCCAAGATATAGAAGCGACCTACGAGCAGTACTTC.

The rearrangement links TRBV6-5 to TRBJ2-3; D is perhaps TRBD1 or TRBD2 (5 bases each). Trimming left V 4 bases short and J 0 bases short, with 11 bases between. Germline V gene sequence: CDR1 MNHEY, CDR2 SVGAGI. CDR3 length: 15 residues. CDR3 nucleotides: TGTGCCAGCAGTTTTTACCGGGACAGCACAGATACGCAGTATTTT. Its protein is CASSFYRDSTDTQYF.

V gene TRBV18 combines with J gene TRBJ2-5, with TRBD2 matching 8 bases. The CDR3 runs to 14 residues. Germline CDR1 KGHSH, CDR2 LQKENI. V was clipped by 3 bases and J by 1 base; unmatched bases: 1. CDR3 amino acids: CASSPGTSQETQYF. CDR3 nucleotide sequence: TGTGCCAGCTCACCTGGGACTAGCCAAGAGACCCAGTACTTC.

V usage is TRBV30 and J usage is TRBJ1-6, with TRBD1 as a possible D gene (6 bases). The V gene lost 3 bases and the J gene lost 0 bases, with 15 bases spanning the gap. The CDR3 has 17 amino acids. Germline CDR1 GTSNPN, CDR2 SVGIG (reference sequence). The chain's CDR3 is CAWRGGGSFSYNSPLHF. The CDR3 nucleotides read TGTGCCTGGAGAGGGGGGGGGTCCTTCTCCTATAATTCACCCCTCCACTTT. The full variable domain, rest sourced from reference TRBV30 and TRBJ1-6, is SQTIHQWPATLVQPVGSPLSLECTVEGTSNPNLYWYRQAAGRGLQLLFYSVGIGQISSEVPQNLSASRPQDRQFILSSKKLLLSDSGFYLCAWRGGGSFSYNSPLHFGNGTRLTVT.

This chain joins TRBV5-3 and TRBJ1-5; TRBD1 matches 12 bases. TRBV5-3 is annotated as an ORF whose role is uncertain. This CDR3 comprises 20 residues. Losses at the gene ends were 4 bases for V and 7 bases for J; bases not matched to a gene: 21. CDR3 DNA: TGTGCCAGAAGCGAAGCAATAGGGACAGGGGGCCGCCCCCCCAAGCAGCCCCAGCATTTT. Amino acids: CARSEAIGTGGRPPKQPQHF.